A selection of T cell receptor beta chains follows, all from one sample in a study of blood T cell repertoires in COVID-19. Sequenced by immunoSEQ multiplex PCR; TCRdb stores in-frame clones only, minus some. The data contain 200,000 to 300,000 clones, 80% to 85% of them singletons. Sequences were obtained from peripheral blood. The receptors were gathered from a man aged 60-69 years with acute or convalescent COVID-19. CDR3s include the opening cysteine and the closing phenylalanine or tryptophan. Fields, in order: J gene, clone size, V gene, D gene, CDR3 protein, CDR3 DNA. The D gene is left open where the match is weak. Clone size, where shown, is once, few, many, or a class for clones that have expanded.

TRBJ2-7 | NA | TRBV2 | NA | CASGGNSVGEQYF | TGTGCCAGCGGGGGGAATAGCGTGGGCGAGCAGTACTTC
TRBJ1-4 | NA | TRBV3-1/TRBV3-2 | TRBD1 | CASSQDRGLGEKLFF | TGTGCCAGCAGCCAGGACAGGGGGCTAGGAGAAAAACTGTTTTTT
TRBJ2-2 | NA | TRBV5-4 | TRBD2 | CASSLEAGGRTGELFF | TGTGCCAGCAGCTTGGAAGCGGGAGGGAGGACCGGGGAGCTGTTTTTT
TRBJ1-2 | once | TRBV27 | TRBD1 | CATRDGTGFRYGYTF | TGTGCCACCCGTGATGGGACAGGGTTTAGGTATGGCTACACCTTC
TRBJ1-1 | NA | TRBV6-4 | TRBD1 | CASSDSERGHDEAFF | TGTGCCAGCAGTGACTCGGAAAGGGGGCATGATGAAGCTTTCTTT
TRBJ1-6 | NA | TRBV19 | NA | CASSSRHSYNSPLHF | TGTGCCAGTAGTAGTCGACACTCCTATAATTCACCCCTCCACTTT
TRBJ2-2 | NA | TRBV18 | NA | CASSVFTGELFF | TGTGCCAGCTCAGTATTCACCGGGGAGCTGTTTTTT
TRBJ2-1 | NA | TRBV6-5 | TRBD1 | CASSYFFQGAGNEQFF | TGTGCCAGCAGTTATTTCTTCCAGGGGGCTGGCAATGAGCAGTTCTTC
TRBJ1-1 | NA | TRBV3-1/TRBV3-2 | NA | CASSPRREVGTEAFF | TGTGCCAGCAGCCCCCGGCGGGAGGTGGGCACTGAAGCTTTCTTT
TRBJ2-2 | NA | TRBV7-2 | TRBD2 | CASSFSAGTTISGELFF | TGTGCCAGCAGCTTTAGTGCCGGGACTACTATTAGCGGGGAGCTGTTTTTT
TRBJ1-1 | NA | TRBV28 | TRBD1 | CASSSQGVEAFF | TGTGCCAGCAGCTCGCAGGGGGTGGAAGCTTTCTTT
TRBJ1-5 | once | TRBV3-1/TRBV3-2 | NA | CASSQDLSNQPQHF | TGTGCCAGCAGCCAAGATCTTTCCAATCAGCCCCAGCATTTT
TRBJ2-5 | NA | TRBV11-2 | TRBD2 | CASSLVRGRAGKTQYF | TGTGCCAGCAGCTTAGTCCGCGGGAGGGCCGGGAAGACCCAGTACTTC
TRBJ2-2 | NA | TRBV6-5 | NA | CASSWATGELFF | TGTGCCAGCAGTTGGGCCACCGGGGAGCTGTTTTTT
TRBJ2-7 | NA | TRBV15 | NA | CATSELGGGVYEQYF | TGTGCCACCAGCGAGCTTGGAGGGGGCGTCTACGAGCAGTACTTC
TRBJ2-1 | NA | TRBV5-1 | NA | CASSLISNNEQFF | TGCGCCAGCAGCTTGATAAGCAACAATGAGCAGTTCTTC
TRBJ2-2 | NA | TRBV7-2 | NA | CASKGVSTGELFF | TGTGCCAGCAAGGGAGTATCGACCGGGGAGCTGTTTTTT
TRBJ2-1 | NA | TRBV19 | TRBD1 | CASRMDRGRGDEQFF | TGTGCCAGTAGGATGGACAGGGGGCGTGGGGATGAGCAGTTCTTC
TRBJ1-5 | NA | TRBV19 | NA | CASSMRDSNQPQHF | TGTGCCAGTAGTATGCGGGACAGCAATCAGCCCCAGCATTTT
TRBJ1-6 | NA | TRBV3-1/TRBV3-2 | NA | CASSQGMLAGAYNSPLHF | TGTGCCAGCAGCCAAGGGATGCTAGCGGGGGCCTATAATTCACCCCTCCACTTT
TRBJ2-4 | NA | TRBV5-6 | NA | CASSFLELRAKNIQYF | TGTGCCAGCAGCTTTTTGGAACTAAGGGCCAAAAACATTCAGTACTTC
TRBJ2-1 | NA | TRBV19 | TRBD1 | CASSRGQGAGLYNEQFF | TGTGCCAGTAGTAGGGGACAGGGGGCCGGCCTTTACAATGAGCAGTTCTTC
TRBJ1-5 | NA | TRBV4-3 | NA | CASSQDVTANQPQHF | TGCGCCAGCAGCCAAGACGTGACAGCAAATCAGCCCCAGCATTTT
TRBJ1-1 | NA | TRBV7-2 | NA | CASSFLTSRNTEAFF | TGTGCCAGCAGCTTTCTCACCTCTAGGAACACTGAAGCTTTCTTT
TRBJ2-7 | NA | TRBV4-2 | TRBD2 | CASSPSSGRAAEQYF | TGTGCCAGCAGCCCATCATCCGGGAGGGCCGCCGAGCAGTACTTC
TRBJ1-2 | NA | TRBV3-1/TRBV3-2 | NA | CASSPDSTANYGYTF | TGTGCCAGCAGCCCAGACTCGACAGCGAACTATGGCTACACCTTC
TRBJ2-1 | NA | TRBV9 | NA | CASSVALNYEQFF | TGTGCCAGCAGCGTAGCTCTGAACTATGAGCAGTTCTTC
TRBJ2-3 | NA | TRBV5-8 | TRBD2 | CASSLRGTSLGTDTQYF | TGTGCCAGCAGCTTGCGGGGGACTAGTTTGGGCACAGATACGCAGTATTTT
TRBJ2-2 | NA | TRBV5-6 | NA | CASSFRQSATNTGELFF | TGTGCCAGCAGCTTCAGACAGTCTGCCACGAACACCGGGGAGCTGTTTTTT
TRBJ2-7 | NA | TRBV2 | TRBD2 | CASTEPGLAIEQYF | TGTGCCAGCACCGAACCGGGACTAGCGATCGAGCAGTACTTC
TRBJ2-1 | NA | TRBV24-1 | NA | CATSDFRGGSTYNEQFF | TGTGCCACCAGTGATTTCCGAGGGGGATCAACCTACAATGAGCAGTTCTTC
TRBJ2-2 | NA | TRBV6-2/TRBV6-3 | NA | CASSYSIFGGPNTGELFF | TGTGCCAGCAGTTACTCGATTTTCGGCGGCCCGAACACCGGGGAGCTGTTTTTT
TRBJ2-3 | few | TRBV13 | NA | CASSFRVTHRDTQYF | TGTGCCAGCAGCTTCAGGGTCACACACCGAGATACGCAGTATTTT
TRBJ1-2 | NA | TRBV7-2 | NA | CASSPRLAANYGYTF | TGTGCCAGCAGCCCCCGTTTGGCCGCTAACTATGGCTACACCTTC
TRBJ2-7 | NA | TRBV20-1 | TRBD2 | CSASVLAGGGEQYF | TGCAGTGCTAGTGTCCTAGCGGGAGGGGGGGAGCAGTACTTC
TRBJ1-4 | few | TRBV10-1 | TRBD1 | CASTSTGGRTNEKLFF | TGCGCCAGCACCAGCACAGGGGGCCGAACTAATGAAAAACTGTTTTTT
TRBJ1-2 | NA | TRBV2 | NA | CASSQGRSSSNYGYTF | TGTGCCAGCAGTCAGGGGCGGTCAAGTTCTAACTATGGCTACACCTTC
TRBJ1-4 | NA | TRBV9 | TRBD1 | CASSAGTGSEKLFF | TGTGCCAGCAGCGCCGGGACAGGTTCAGAAAAACTGTTTTTT
TRBJ1-2 | NA | TRBV6-5 | NA | CASRRGGNYGYTF | TGTGCCAGCAGGCGGGGGGGTAACTATGGCTACACCTTC
TRBJ2-7 | NA | TRBV19 | NA | CASSIVDSSYEQYF | TGTGCCAGTAGTATCGTGGACAGCTCCTACGAGCAGTACTTC
TRBJ2-7 | once | TRBV5-6 | NA | CASRPGQGLTYEQYF | TGTGCCAGCAGACCAGGACAGGGACTAACCTACGAGCAGTACTTC
TRBJ2-3 | once | TRBV21-1 | NA | CAGGGTSPRTDTQYF | TGTGCCGGCGGGGGGACTAGTCCTCGCACAGATACGCAGTATTTT
TRBJ2-2 | NA | TRBV9 | NA | CASSNQQAGELFF | TGTGCCAGCTCCAACCAACAGGCCGGGGAGCTGTTTTTT
TRBJ2-1 | NA | TRBV6-5 | NA | CASSYAQEQFF | TGTGCCAGCAGTTACGCCCAGGAGCAGTTCTTC
TRBJ2-4 | NA | TRBV7-6 | TRBD1 | CASSYPGQGPPGENIQYF | TGTGCCAGCAGCTATCCGGGACAGGGACCCCCGGGCGAGAACATTCAGTACTTC
TRBJ2-2 | once | TRBV7-8 | TRBD2 | CASSLRLAGANTGELFF | TGTGCCAGCAGCTTAAGACTAGCGGGGGCCAACACCGGGGAGCTGTTTTTT
TRBJ1-2 | NA | TRBV4-1 | TRBD1 | CASSQAPGQGARYGYTF | TGCGCCAGCAGCCAAGCTCCGGGACAGGGGGCGCGGTATGGCTACACCTTC
TRBJ2-5 | few | TRBV18 | NA | CASSPPGQPGETQYF | TGTGCCAGCTCACCACCGGGGCAGCCAGGGGAGACCCAGTACTTC
TRBJ2-7 | NA | TRBV15 | TRBD1 | CATSTGTGFYEQYF | TGTGCCACCAGCACCGGGACAGGGTTCTACGAGCAGTACTTC
TRBJ2-5 | NA | TRBV28 | NA | CASSIAWETQYF | TGTGCCAGCAGTATAGCGTGGGAGACCCAGTACTTC
TRBJ1-4 | NA | TRBV18 | TRBD1 | CASSDGTGGNEKLFF | TGTGCCAGCTCAGACGGGACAGGGGGGAATGAAAAACTGTTTTTT
TRBJ1-2 | NA | TRBV5-1 | TRBD1 | CASSLGWGQNNYGYTF | TGCGCCAGCAGCTTGGGATGGGGACAGAATAACTATGGCTACACCTTC
TRBJ2-7 | NA | TRBV19 | TRBD1 | CASSIGVTGRNEQYF | TGTGCCAGTAGTATAGGTGTGACAGGGCGAAACGAGCAGTACTTC
TRBJ1-1 | NA | TRBV2 | NA | CASKVGENTEAFF | TGTGCCAGCAAGGTAGGGGAGAACACTGAAGCTTTCTTT
TRBJ2-7 | NA | TRBV7-2 | NA | CASSFVGGIEQYF | TGTGCCAGCAGCTTCGTCGGAGGTATCGAGCAGTACTTC
TRBJ1-3 | NA | TRBV27 | NA | CASRGRVGSGNTIYF | TGTGCCAGCAGGGGCAGGGTGGGGTCAGGAAACACCATATATTTT
TRBJ1-6 | once | TRBV3-1/TRBV3-2 | TRBD1 | CASSLTGGGNSPLHF | TGTGCCAGCAGCCTTACAGGGGGCGGTAATTCACCCCTCCACTTT
TRBJ2-1 | NA | TRBV19 | TRBD2 | CASSLDTGGGPYYNEQFF | TGTGCCAGTAGTCTTGACACCGGGGGAGGGCCCTACTACAATGAGCAGTTCTTC
TRBJ2-7 | NA | TRBV7-9 | NA | CASQLSGNSYEQYF | TGTGCCAGCCAACTTAGCGGTAACTCCTACGAGCAGTACTTC